Here is one TCR beta chain with its context. What antigen it recognizes has not been identified. Per-base quality was not reported, and no clone a single base away is much larger than it. The immunoSEQ Assay, a bias-controlled multiplex PCR, was used to amplify TCRbeta CDR3 regions from genomic DNA. From the authors' description of their analysis: The number of nucleated cells in each sample was estimated by amplification of reference gene primers within the assay. Sequence reads were collapsed and filtered to measure the absolute abundance of every unique TCRbeta CDR3 rearrangement. Productive Simpson clonality was computed per sample as the square root of Simpson's diversity index over productive rearrangements. The table was pulled from immuneACCESS by TCRdb, which kept in-frame rearrangements only. Such tables lose some clones; where checked, under half of the loss comes from unresolved V genes, and the rest has no known cause. Clone size and the V and J calls come from that table; the DNA yielded D and trimming. The sample table lists about 140,000 clones, approximately 87% of them with a count of one. The top ten hold over 8.5% of the sample.

The data stem from a study of blood T cell repertoires in COVID-19 (dated by TCRdb to 2020 to 2021). The study in broad terms: The collaborator samples originated in the United States, Italy and Spain and spanned the acute and convalescent phases of COVID-19. The material from the prospective study consisted of cDNA or gDNA derived from T cells, B-cell-depleted T cells, or PBMCs. The dataset comprised deeply sampled blood TCRbeta repertoires from subjects exposed to, actively infected with, or recovered from COVID-19. The repertoires were made available in a free public database intended to serve as a resource for research on the immune response to SARS-CoV-2. The samples were drawn from the first 160 participants of the ongoing ImmuneRACE study and from 950 to 1,500 subjects provided by 6 global collaborators. A de-identified subject ID, COVID-19 status, age in years and sex were almost always included in the sample metadata. HLA class I and class II types, where available, came from metadata supplied by the sample provider rather than from assay-based typing.

Points the paper makes about the study in general: Clinical and demographic metadata were provided uncurated, with the amount varying by source and participant.

Trimming removed 3 bases from V and 3 bases from J; the gene matches leave 5 bases unexplained. As encoded in the germline V gene, CDR1 is KGHSH while CDR2 is LQKENI. Counted from cysteine to phenylalanine, this CDR3 has 16 amino acids. Only the CDR3 DNA is retained, 48 bases long and in frame from the first base. The collaborating institutions used their own protocols to collect whole blood in K2EDTA tubes. For TCRbeta analysis, collaborators shipped samples as frozen whole blood, isolated PBMCs, or DNA extracted from either of those sample types. Material for sequencing was peripheral blood. The rearranged chain carries TRBV18 and TRBJ1-5; 10 bases in between match TRBD1. The receptor was isolated from a woman aged 50 to 60 with active or convalescent COVID-19. The CDR3 in this case is CASSPGTGADNQPQHF. The DNA reads as follows: TGTGCCAGCTCACCCGGGACAGGGGCGGACAATCAGCCCCAGCATTTT.